A selection of T cell receptor beta chains follows, all from one sample in a study of graft-versus-host responses after intestinal transplantation. These receptors have no known antigen. The table came from immunoSEQ multiplex PCR; TCRdb's copy has only in-frame clones and leaves some out. The sample lists around 100,000 clones, over 85% occurring once. The material was unstimulated CD8+ T cells sorted from spleen or lymph node cells, obtained before intestinal transplant. These receptor sequences come from a human donor who received an intestinal transplant. Each CDR3 is given without its conserved first and last residue.

j_call: TRBJ1-1
v_call: TRBV11-2
cdr3_aa: ASSLDGVTEAF

j_call: TRBJ1-4
v_call: TRBV28
cdr3_aa: ASISNPAAGQVNEKLF

j_call: TRBJ2-7
v_call: TRBV18
cdr3_aa: ASSPPDRAYEQY

j_call: TRBJ1-2
v_call: TRBV4-1
cdr3_aa: ASSPLWTSENGYT

j_call: TRBJ1-5
v_call: TRBV27
cdr3_aa: ASCGGVNQPQH

j_call: TRBJ2-7
v_call: TRBV4-1
cdr3_aa: ASSQGLAGEYEQY

j_call: TRBJ2-7
v_call: TRBV7-9
cdr3_aa: ASSAGLADTYEQY

j_call: TRBJ2-2
v_call: TRBV5-4
cdr3_aa: ASRPWTGNTGELF

j_call: TRBJ2-5
v_call: TRBV7-7
cdr3_aa: ASSFRLAGGETQY

j_call: TRBJ2-7
v_call: TRBV19
cdr3_aa: ASSMSEGYEQY

j_call: TRBJ2-1
v_call: TRBV7-2
cdr3_aa: ASSARPAGGDNEQF

j_call: TRBJ2-5
v_call: TRBV21-1
cdr3_aa: ASSKAREGRKTQY

j_call: TRBJ2-3
v_call: TRBV9
cdr3_aa: ASSAPDRGTDTQY

j_call: TRBJ1-5
v_call: TRBV2
cdr3_aa: ASSSTGEGPQH

j_call: TRBJ2-1
v_call: TRBV30
cdr3_aa: AWSGPYNEQF

j_call: TRBJ2-3
v_call: TRBV4-1
cdr3_aa: ASSQGLRGGLTDTQY